One T cell receptor (beta chain) is described in this entry. Each CDR3 protein gets one entry after TCRdb re-called the PCR reads with MiXCR. The sample holds about 85,000 distinct CDR3 sequences, 45% to 50% seen once. The data are from a study of CDR3 diversity in severe acne. This CDR3 has 16 residues. Germline CDR1 reads DFQATT; CDR2 reads SNEGSKA (reference sequence). V lost 0 bases and J lost 1; bases outside the gene matches: 8. This chain connects TRBV20-1 to TRBJ1-2; TRBD1 matches at 7 bases. The clonotype originates from a male donor in good health, serving as a control. Material for sequencing was blood. CDR3 DNA: TGCAGTGCTAGAGATAACGACAGGGCCCATAACTATGGCTACACCTTC. It translates to CSARDNDRAHNYGYTF.